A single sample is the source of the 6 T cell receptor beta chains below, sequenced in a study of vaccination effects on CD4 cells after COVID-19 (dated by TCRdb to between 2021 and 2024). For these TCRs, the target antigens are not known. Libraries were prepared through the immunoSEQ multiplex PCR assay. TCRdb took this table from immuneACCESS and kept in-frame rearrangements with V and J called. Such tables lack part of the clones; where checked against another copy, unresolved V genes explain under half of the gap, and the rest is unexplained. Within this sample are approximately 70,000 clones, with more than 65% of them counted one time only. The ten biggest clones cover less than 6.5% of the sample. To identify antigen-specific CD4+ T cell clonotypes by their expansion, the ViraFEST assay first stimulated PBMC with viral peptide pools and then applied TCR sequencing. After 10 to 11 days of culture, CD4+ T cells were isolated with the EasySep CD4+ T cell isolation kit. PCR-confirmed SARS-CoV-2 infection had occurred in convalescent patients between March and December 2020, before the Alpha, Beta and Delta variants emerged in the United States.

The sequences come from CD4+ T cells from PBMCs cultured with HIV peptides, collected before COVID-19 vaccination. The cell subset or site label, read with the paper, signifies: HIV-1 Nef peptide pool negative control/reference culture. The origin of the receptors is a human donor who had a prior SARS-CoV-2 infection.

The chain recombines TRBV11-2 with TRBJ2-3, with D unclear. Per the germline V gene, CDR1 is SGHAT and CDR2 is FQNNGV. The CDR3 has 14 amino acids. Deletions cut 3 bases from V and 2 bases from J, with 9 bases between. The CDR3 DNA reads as TGTGCCAGCAGCTTGATACCCTACACAGATACGCAGTATTTT. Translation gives CASSLIPYTDTQYF. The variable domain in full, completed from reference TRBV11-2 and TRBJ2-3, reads EAGVAQSPRYKIIEKRQSVAFWCNPISGHATLYWYQQILGQGPKLLIQFQNNGVVDDSQLPKDRFSAERLKGVDSTLKIQPAKLEDSAVYLCASSLIPYTDTQYFGPGTRLTVL.

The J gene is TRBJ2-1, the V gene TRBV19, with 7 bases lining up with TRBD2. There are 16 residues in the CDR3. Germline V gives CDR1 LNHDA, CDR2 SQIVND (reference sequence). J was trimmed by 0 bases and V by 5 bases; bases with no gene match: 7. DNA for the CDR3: TGTGCCAGTAGTCCCCAGCGGGGTAGCTCCTACAATGAGCAGTTCTTC. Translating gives CASSPQRGSSYNEQFF. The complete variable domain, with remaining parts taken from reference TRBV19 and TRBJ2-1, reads DGGITQSPKYLFRKEGQNVTLSCEQNLNHDAMYWYRQDPGQGLRLIYYSQIVNDFQKGDIAEGYSVSREKKESFPLTVTSAQKNPTAFYLCASSPQRGSSYNEQFFGPGTRLTVL.

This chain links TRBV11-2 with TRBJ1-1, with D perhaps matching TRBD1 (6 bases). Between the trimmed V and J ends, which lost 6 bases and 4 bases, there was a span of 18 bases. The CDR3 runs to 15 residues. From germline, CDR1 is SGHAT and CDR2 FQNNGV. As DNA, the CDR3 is TGTGCCAGCAGTCCCATCCAGGGGAGCGGCACTGAAGCTTTCTTT. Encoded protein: CASSPIQGSGTEAFF. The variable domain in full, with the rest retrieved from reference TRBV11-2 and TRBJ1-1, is EAGVAQSPRYKIIEKRQSVAFWCNPISGHATLYWYQQILGQGPKLLIQFQNNGVVDDSQLPKDRFSAERLKGVDSTLKIQPAKLEDSAVYLCASSPIQGSGTEAFFGQGTRLTVV.

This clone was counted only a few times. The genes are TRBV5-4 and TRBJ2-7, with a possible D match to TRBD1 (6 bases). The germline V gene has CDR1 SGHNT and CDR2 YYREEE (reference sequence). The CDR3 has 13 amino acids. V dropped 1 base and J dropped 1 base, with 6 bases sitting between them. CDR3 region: CASSLQGSYEQYF. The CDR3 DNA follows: TGTGCCAGCAGCTTGCAGGGGTCCTACGAGCAGTACTTC.

The CDR3 protein is CASSLQQNTEAFF. In nucleotides, the CDR3 is TGTGCCAGCAGTTTACAACAGAACACTGAAGCTTTCTTT. The chain couples TRBV12-3 or TRBV12-4 to TRBJ1-1; D is undetermined. Deletions cut 2 bases from V and 1 base from J, with 5 bases between. The CDR3 is made up of 13 amino acids.

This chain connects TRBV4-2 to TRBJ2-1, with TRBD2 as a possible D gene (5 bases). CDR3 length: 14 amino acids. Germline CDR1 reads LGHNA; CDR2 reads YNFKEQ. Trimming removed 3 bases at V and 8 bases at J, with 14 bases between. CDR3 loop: CASSHGGILDEQFF. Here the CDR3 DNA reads TGTGCCAGCAGCCATGGAGGTATTTTGGATGAGCAGTTCTTC.